These 5 T cell receptor beta chains share one sample of origin, sequenced in a study of T cell repertoires in cytomegalovirus infection. TCRdb analysed the reads with MiXCR anew, one entry per CDR3 protein. Here the sample spans 700,000 to 950,000 distinct CDR3 sequences, 30% to 35% being singletons. Antigens of these TCRs are unknown. The sample in question was cultured CD8+ T cells from PBMCs, obtained from culture after CMV antigen stimulation. These receptors were taken from a human donor in good health (CMV status not recorded). Some clones in this sample may be carry-over from other donors' samples.

The table lists this clonotype with a few counts. The chain joins TRBV7-9 to TRBJ1-1; D is ambiguous. Germline CDR1 reads SEHNR; CDR2 reads FQNEAQ (reference sequence). V gave up 1 base and J gave up 7 bases, with 19 bases separating them. The CDR3 sequence is 16 residues long. The CDR3 region is CASSLGGGRPRLEAFF. The CDR3 nucleotides read TGTGCCAGCAGCTTAGGTGGTGGTAGGCCTAGGCTTGAAGCTTTCTTT.

Details on this clonotype: Germline and junction disagree at one end, which may indicate a read error. The V call is TRBV5-6, the J call TRBJ2-1; 11 bases fit TRBD1. Germline V gene sequence: CDR1 SGHDT, CDR2 YYEEEE. This CDR3 region has 16 residues. The CDR3: CASSPGTGGSYNELFF. The CDR3 coding sequence is TGTGCCAGCAGCCCCGGGACAGGGGGATCCTACAATGAGCTGTTCTTC.

This clonotype came up a few times. The chain combines TRBV6-2 or TRBV6-3 with TRBJ2-7, with D perhaps given as TRBD1 or TRBD2 (5 bases each). V was shortened by 7 bases and J by 6 bases, with 22 bases between the two germline ends. This CDR3 region has 15 residues. Germline CDR1 is MNHEY and CDR2 is SVGEGT. CDR3 nucleotide sequence: TGTGCCAGCAATTCCCCGACCCGGGGCAGCGGCGAGCAGTACGTC. Its translation is CASNSPTRGSGEQYV.

This clonotype was counted a few times. The chain couples TRBV27 to TRBJ2-1; 7 bases map to TRBD1. In germline, CDR1 is MNHEY, CDR2 SMNVEV (reference sequence). The V gene end was trimmed by 10 bases and the J gene end by 5 bases; junction bases not matched to a gene: 11. The CDR3 loop spans 14 amino acids. The CDR3 coding sequence is TGTGCCACCGCAGGGAACAGGGGAGACAATGAGCAGTTCTTC. It specifies CATAGNRGDNEQFF.

This clonotype appeared a few times. V and J are TRBV14 and TRBJ1-5; D is unresolved. With 0 bases removed from V and 7 bases from J, the gap between germline ends came to 7 bases. The CDR3 runs 13 residues. Germline CDR1 SGHDN, CDR2 FVKESK. This chain's CDR3 is CASSQETGQPQHF. The CDR3 nucleotides read TGTGCCAGCAGCCAAGAAACGGGGCAGCCCCAGCATTTT.